A single sample is the source of the 7 T cell receptor beta chains below, sequenced in a study of cytomegalovirus exposure and HLA in healthy donors. Primers: 60 Vbeta forward and 13 Jbeta reverse. Some clones are missing from TCRdb's copy, which holds only in-frame ones; the method was immunoSEQ multiplex PCR. The sample consists of about 150,000 clones, around three quarters of them appearing once. The sample was PBMCs. These receptor sequences come from a male donor in good health and CMV-seronegative.

The V call is TRBV9, the J call TRBJ1-3; possibly TRBD1 for D (5 bases). Germline assignment: CDR1 SGDLS and CDR2 YYNGEE. The CDR3 is 15 residues long. The V gene lost 2 bases and the J gene lost 0 bases, with 9 bases spanning the gap. The CDR3, as DNA: TGTGCCAGCAGCGTTCAGGGCAACTCTGGAAACACCATATATTTT. Protein: CASSVQGNSGNTIYF.

The chain has TRBV10-3 and TRBJ2-1; 7 nucleotides agree with TRBD1. With V trimmed by 10 bases and J by 2 bases, 2 bases remained unmatched. The germline gives CDR1 ENHRY, CDR2 SYGVKD. This CDR3 has 12 amino acids. The CDR3 nucleotides read TGTGCCACCGGACAGGCCTACAATGAGCAGTTCTTC. Translating it yields CATGQAYNEQFF.

This rearrangement joins TRBV27 to TRBJ1-2; TRBD1 agrees at 9 bases. This CDR3 has 14 residues. Unmatched junction bases numbered 10, after V lost 5 bases and J lost 9 bases. Germline CDR1 reads MNHEY; CDR2 reads SMNVEV (reference sequence). CDR3 DNA: TGTGCCAGCAGTCTCGGACAGGGGAGGAATAGCTACACCTTC. It encodes CASSLGQGRNSYTF.

The chain links TRBV5-1 to TRBJ2-3; 9 positions match TRBD1. V was clipped by 3 bases and J by 8 bases; unmatched bases: 10. The CDR3 totals 15 residues. CDR1 and CDR2 from the germline V gene are SGHRS and YFSETQ. The CDR3 DNA reads as TGCGCCAGCAGCTCGACAGGGGGAGGGTCTAGTACGCAGTATTTT. Its translation is CASSSTGGGSSTQYF.

This clone was found a few times. The chain is built from TRBV18 and TRBJ1-5; 8 bases are shared with TRBD1. Germline V gene sequence: CDR1 KGHSH, CDR2 LQKENI. V gave up 3 bases and J gave up 2 bases; unmatched junction bases: 3. The CDR3 is 15 residues long. CDR3 sequence (DNA): TGTGCCAGCTCACCCGGGACAGGCGGCAATCAGCCCCAGCATTTT. It encodes CASSPGTGGNQPQHF.

This clone was seen a single time. The chain carries TRBV7-2 and TRBJ2-5, with no clear D. V was pared by 2 bases and J by 4 bases, with 11 bases between. Germline V CDR1 and CDR2: SGHTA, FQGNSA. The CDR3 has 14 residues. CDR3 residues: CASSLNGARETQYF. In DNA, the CDR3 is TGTGCCAGCAGCTTAAACGGCGCTAGAGAGACCCAGTACTTC.

The chain employs TRBV5-4 and TRBJ2-5; 8 bases are shared with TRBD2. Germline V gives CDR1 SGHNT, CDR2 YYREEE (reference sequence). Germline trimming cut 1 base from V and 4 bases from J; bases unmatched to any gene: 6. The CDR3 is made up of 15 amino acids. CDR3 protein: CASSLRAGVSETQYF. DNA of the CDR3: TGTGCCAGCAGCTTGAGAGCGGGAGTATCAGAGACCCAGTACTTC.